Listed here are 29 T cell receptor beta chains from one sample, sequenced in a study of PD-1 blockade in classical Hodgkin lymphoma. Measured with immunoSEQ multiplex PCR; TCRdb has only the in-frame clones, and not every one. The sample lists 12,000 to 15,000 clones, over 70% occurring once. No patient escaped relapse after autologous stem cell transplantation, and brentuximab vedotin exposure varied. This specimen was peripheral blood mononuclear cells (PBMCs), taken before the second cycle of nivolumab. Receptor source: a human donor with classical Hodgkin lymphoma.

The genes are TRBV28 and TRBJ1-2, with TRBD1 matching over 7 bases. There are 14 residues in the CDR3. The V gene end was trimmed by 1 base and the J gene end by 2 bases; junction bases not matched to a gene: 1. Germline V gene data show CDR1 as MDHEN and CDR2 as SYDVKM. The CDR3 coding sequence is TGTGCCAGCAGTTTATTGGACAGGAACTATGGCTACACCTTC. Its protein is CASSLLDRNYGYTF.

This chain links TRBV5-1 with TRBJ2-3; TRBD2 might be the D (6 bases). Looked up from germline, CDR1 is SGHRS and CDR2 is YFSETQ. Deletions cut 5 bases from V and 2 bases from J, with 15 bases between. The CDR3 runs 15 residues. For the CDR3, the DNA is TGCGCCAGCAGTAAAGGGACTGCCGCCACAGATACGCAGTATTTT. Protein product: CASSKGTAATDTQYF.

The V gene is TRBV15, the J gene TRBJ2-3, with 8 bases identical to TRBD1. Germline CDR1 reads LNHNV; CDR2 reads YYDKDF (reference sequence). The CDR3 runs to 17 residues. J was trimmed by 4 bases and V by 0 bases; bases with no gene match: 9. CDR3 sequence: CATSREFGQGASDTQYF. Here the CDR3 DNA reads TGTGCCACCAGCAGAGAGTTTGGGCAGGGGGCCTCAGATACGCAGTATTTT.

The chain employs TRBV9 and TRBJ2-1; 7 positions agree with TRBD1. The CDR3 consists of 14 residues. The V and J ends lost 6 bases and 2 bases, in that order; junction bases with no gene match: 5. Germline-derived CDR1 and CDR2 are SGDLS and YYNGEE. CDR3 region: CASIDDRAYNEQFF. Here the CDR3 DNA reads TGTGCCAGCATAGACGACAGGGCCTACAATGAGCAGTTCTTC.

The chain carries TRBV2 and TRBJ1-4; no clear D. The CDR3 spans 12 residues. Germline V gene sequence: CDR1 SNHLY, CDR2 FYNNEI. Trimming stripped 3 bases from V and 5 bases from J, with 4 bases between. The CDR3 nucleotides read TGTGCCAGCAGTGAGGAAAATGAAAAACTGTTTTTT. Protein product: CASSEENEKLFF.

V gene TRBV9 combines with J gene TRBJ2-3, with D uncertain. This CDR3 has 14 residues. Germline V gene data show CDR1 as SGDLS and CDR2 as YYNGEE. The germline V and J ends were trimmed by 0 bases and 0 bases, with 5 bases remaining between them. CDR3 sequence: CASSVEGSTDTQYF. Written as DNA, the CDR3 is TGTGCCAGCAGCGTAGAAGGGAGCACAGATACGCAGTATTTT.

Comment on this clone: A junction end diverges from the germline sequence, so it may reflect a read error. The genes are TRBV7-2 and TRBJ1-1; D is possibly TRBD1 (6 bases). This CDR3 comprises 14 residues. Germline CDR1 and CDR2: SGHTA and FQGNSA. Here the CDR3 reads CASSTRTENTEAFF. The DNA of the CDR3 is TGCGCCAGCAGCACTCGGACAGAGAACACTGAAGCTTTCTTT.

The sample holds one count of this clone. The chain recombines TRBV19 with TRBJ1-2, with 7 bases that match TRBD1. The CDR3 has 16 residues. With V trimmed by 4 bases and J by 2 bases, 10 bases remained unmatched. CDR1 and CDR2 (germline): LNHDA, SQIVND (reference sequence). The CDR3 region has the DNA TGTGCCAGTAGTACTACCCGACAGGGTAGGAACTATGGCTACACCTTC. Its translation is CASSTTRQGRNYGYTF. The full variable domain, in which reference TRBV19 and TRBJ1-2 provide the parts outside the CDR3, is DGGITQSPKYLFRKEGQNVTLSCEQNLNHDAMYWYRQDPGQGLRLIYYSQIVNDFQKGDIAEGYSVSREKKESFPLTVTSAQKNPTAFYLCASSTTRQGRNYGYTFGSGTRLTVV.

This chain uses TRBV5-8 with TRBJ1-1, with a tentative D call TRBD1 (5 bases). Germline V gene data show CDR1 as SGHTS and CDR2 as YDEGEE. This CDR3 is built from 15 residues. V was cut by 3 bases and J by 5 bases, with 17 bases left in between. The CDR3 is CASSSSRDGRTEAFF. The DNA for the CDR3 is TGTGCCAGCAGCTCCAGCCGGGACGGTAGGACTGAAGCTTTCTTT.

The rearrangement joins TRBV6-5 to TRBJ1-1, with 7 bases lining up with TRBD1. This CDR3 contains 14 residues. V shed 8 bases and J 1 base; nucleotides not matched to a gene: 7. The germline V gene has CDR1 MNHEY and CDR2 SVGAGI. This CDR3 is CASSRRTGNTEAFF. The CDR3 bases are TGTGCCAGCTCAAGAAGGACAGGGAACACTGAAGCTTTCTTT.

The CDR3 DNA is TGTGCCACAAGCAGGCGACTAGCGGACAATGAGCAGTTCTTC. This encodes CATSRRLADNEQFF. V and J are TRBV18 and TRBJ2-1; the match to TRBD2 covers 9 bases. The CDR3 loop spans 14 amino acids. Germline V gene data show CDR1 as KGHSH and CDR2 as LQKENI. V was clipped by 10 bases and J by 5 bases; unmatched bases: 9. The complete variable domain, with remaining parts taken from reference TRBV18 and TRBJ2-1, reads NAGVMQNPRHLVRRRGQEARLRCSPMKGHSHVYWYRQLPEEGLKFMVYLQKENIIDESGMPKERFSAEFPKEGPSILRIQQVVRGDSAAYFCATSRRLADNEQFFGPGTRLTVL.

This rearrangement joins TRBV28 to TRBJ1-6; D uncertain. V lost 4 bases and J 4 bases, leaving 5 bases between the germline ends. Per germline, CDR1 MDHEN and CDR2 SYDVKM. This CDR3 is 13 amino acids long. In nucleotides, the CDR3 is TGTGCCAGCAGTTCGGTTTATAATTCACCCCTCCACTTT. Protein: CASSSVYNSPLHF. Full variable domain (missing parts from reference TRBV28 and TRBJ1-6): DVKVTQSSRYLVKRTGEKVFLECVQDMDHENMFWYRQDPGLGLRLIYFSYDVKMKEKGDIPEGYSVSREKKERFSLILESASTNQTSMYLCASSSVYNSPLHFGNGTRLTVT.

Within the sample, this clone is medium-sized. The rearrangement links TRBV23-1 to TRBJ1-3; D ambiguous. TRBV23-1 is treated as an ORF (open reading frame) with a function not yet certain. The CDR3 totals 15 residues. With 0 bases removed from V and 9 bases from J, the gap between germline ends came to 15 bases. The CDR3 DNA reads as TGCGCCAGCAGTCAATCGAGGGCGGCTACTGCCACCATATATTTT. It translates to CASSQSRAATATIYF.

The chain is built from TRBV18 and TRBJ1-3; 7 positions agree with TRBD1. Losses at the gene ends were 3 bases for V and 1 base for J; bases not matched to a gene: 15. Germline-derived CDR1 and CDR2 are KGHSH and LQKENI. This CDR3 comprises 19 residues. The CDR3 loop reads CASSPYEINQQGSGNTIYF. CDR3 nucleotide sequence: TGTGCCAGCTCACCGTACGAAATCAACCAACAGGGGTCTGGAAACACCATATATTTT.

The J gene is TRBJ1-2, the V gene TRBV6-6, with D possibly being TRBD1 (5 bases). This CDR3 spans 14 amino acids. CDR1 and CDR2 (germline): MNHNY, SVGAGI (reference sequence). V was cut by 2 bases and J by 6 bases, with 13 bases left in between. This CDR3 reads CASSYLGPRNGYTF. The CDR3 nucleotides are TGTGCCAGCAGTTACCTGGGACCGAGGAATGGCTACACCTTC.

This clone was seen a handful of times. The CDR3 sequence is CASSHRGRDSPLHF. In DNA, the CDR3 is TGTGCCAGCAGCCACAGGGGGCGCGATTCACCCCTCCACTTT. The J gene is TRBJ1-6, the V gene TRBV7-2; 9 positions agree with TRBD1. Germline V gene data show CDR1 as SGHTA and CDR2 as FQGNSA. V shed 5 bases, J shed 8 bases, and the junction held 4 bases outside the gene matches. The CDR3 is made up of 14 amino acids. The complete variable domain, with remaining parts taken from reference TRBV7-2 and TRBJ1-6, reads GAGVSQSPSNKVTEKGKDVELRCDPISGHTALYWYRQSLGQGLEFLIYFQGNSAPDKSGLPSDRFSAERTGGSVSTLTIQRTQQEDSAVYLCASSHRGRDSPLHFGNGTRLTVT.

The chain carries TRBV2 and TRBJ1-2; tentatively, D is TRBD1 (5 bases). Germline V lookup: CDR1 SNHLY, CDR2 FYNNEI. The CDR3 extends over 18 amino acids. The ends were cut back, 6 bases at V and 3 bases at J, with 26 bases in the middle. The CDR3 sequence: CASRDPSPGPEIYYGYTF. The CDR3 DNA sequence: TGTGCCAGCAGGGATCCCTCTCCGGGACCCGAAATTTACTATGGCTACACCTTC.

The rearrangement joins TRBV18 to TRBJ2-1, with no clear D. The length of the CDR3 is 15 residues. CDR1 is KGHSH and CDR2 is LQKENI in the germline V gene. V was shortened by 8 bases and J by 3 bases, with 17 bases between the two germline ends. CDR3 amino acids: CASHDFSQSYNEQFF. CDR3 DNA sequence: TGTGCCAGCCACGATTTTAGCCAGAGCTACAATGAGCAGTTCTTC. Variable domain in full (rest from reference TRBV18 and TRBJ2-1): NAGVMQNPRHLVRRRGQEARLRCSPMKGHSHVYWYRQLPEEGLKFMVYLQKENIIDESGMPKERFSAEFPKEGPSILRIQQVVRGDSAAYFCASHDFSQSYNEQFFGPGTRLTVL.

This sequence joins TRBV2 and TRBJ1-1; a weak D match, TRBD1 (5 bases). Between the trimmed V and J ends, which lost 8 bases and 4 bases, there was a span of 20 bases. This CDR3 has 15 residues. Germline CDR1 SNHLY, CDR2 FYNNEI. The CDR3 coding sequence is TGTGCCAGCGGCTCAGGGTTTAGTACGGGCACTGAAGCTTTCTTT. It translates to CASGSGFSTGTEAFF.

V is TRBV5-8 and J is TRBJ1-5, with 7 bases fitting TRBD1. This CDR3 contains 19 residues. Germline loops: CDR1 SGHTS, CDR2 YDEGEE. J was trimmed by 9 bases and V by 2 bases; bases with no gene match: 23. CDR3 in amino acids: CASSLGGIRPSPNRWPQHF. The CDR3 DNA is TGTGCCAGCAGCTTAGGGGGCATTCGTCCCTCGCCTAATCGGTGGCCCCAGCATTTT.

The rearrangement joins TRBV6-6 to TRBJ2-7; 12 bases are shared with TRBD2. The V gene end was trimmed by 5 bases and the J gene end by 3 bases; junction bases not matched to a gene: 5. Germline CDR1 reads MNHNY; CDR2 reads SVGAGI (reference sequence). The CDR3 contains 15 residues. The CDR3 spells CASSGRLAGDYEQYF. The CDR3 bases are TGTGCCAGCAGTGGGAGACTAGCGGGGGACTACGAGCAGTACTTC.

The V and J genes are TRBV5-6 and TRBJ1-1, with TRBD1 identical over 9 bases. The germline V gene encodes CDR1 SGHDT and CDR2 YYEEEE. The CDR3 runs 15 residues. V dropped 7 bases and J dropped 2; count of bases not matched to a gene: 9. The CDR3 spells CASAATGQGNTEAFF. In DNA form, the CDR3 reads TGTGCCAGCGCCGCTACGGGACAGGGTAACACTGAAGCTTTCTTT.

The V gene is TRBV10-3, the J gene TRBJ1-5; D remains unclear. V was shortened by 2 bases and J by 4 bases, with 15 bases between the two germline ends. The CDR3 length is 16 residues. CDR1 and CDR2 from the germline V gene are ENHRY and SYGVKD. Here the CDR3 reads CAISEADDNRNQPQHF. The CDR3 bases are TGTGCCATCAGTGAGGCGGACGATAATCGGAATCAGCCCCAGCATTTT.

The CDR3 DNA reads TGTGCCAGCAGTGAATGGACGCGGCAGGGGACAGATACGCAGTATTTT. This translates into CASSEWTRQGTDTQYF. This chain connects TRBV25-1 to TRBJ2-3; D is possibly TRBD1 (6 bases). Germline CDR1 is MGHDK and CDR2 is SYGVNS. The ends were cut back, 1 base at V and 3 bases at J, with 14 bases in the middle. The CDR3 sequence is 16 residues long. The complete variable domain, with remaining parts taken from reference TRBV25-1 and TRBJ2-3, reads EADIYQTPRYLVIGTGKKITLECSQTMGHDKMYWYQQDPGMELHLIHYSYGVNSTEKGDLSSESTVSRIRTEHFPLTLESARPSHTSQYLCASSEWTRQGTDTQYFGPGTRLTVL.

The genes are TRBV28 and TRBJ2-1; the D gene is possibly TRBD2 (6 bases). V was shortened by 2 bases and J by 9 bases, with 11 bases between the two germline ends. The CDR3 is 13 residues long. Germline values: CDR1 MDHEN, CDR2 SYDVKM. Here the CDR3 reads CASSLDPSVEQFF. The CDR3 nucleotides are TGTGCCAGCAGTTTAGACCCTAGCGTTGAGCAGTTCTTC.

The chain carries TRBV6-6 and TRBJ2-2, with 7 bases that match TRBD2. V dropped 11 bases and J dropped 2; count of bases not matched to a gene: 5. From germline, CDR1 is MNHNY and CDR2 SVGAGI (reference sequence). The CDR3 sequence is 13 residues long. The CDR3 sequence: CALADQNTGELFF. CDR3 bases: TGTGCCCTAGCGGACCAAAACACCGGGGAGCTGTTTTTT.

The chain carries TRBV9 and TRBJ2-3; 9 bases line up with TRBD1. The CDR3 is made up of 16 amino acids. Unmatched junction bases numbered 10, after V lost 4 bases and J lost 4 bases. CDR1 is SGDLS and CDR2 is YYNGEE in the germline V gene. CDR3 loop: CASSSPGQGVADTQYF. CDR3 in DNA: TGTGCCAGCAGCTCCCCGGGACAGGGTGTCGCAGATACGCAGTATTTT.

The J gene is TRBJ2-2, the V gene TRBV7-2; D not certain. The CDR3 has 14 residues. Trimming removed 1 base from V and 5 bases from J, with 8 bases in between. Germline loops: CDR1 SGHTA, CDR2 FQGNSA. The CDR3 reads CASSLGPATGELFF. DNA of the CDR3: TGTGCCAGCAGCTTAGGACCAGCGACCGGGGAGCTGTTTTTT.

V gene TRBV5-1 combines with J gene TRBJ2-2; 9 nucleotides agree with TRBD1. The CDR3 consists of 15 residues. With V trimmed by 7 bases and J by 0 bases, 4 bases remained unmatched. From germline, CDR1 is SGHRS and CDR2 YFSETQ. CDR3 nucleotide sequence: TGCGCCAGCTCACGGACAGGGGCGAACACCGGGGAGCTGTTTTTT. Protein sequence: CASSRTGANTGELFF.